These 10 T cell receptor beta chains came from one sample sequenced in a study of blood T cell repertoires in COVID-19. TCRdb's table, derived via immunoSEQ multiplex PCR, lists solely in-frame clones and lacks some. This table holds 250,000 to 300,000 clones, about 89% found once. Sample: peripheral blood. Every receptor here comes from a woman in her 30s with COVID-19, enrolled during active disease.

This chain joins TRBV10-2 and TRBJ2-1; D perhaps matches TRBD2 (6 bases). Germline CDR1 and CDR2: WSHSY and SAAADI. The CDR3 sequence is 17 residues long. Trimming removed 2 bases from V and 3 bases from J, with 17 bases in between. The CDR3 spells CASSEPLWSSDYNEQFF. In nucleotides, the CDR3 is TGCGCCAGCAGTGAGCCACTTTGGTCTAGCGACTACAATGAGCAGTTCTTC.

The gene calls are TRBV13 and TRBJ1-2; D remains ambiguous. The CDR3 extends over 15 amino acids. Trimming removed 0 bases at V and 3 bases at J, with 11 bases between. Germline V lookup: CDR1 PRHDT, CDR2 FYEKMQ (reference sequence). CDR3 sequence reads: CASSLGAEEDYGYTF. CDR3 in DNA: TGTGCCAGCAGCTTAGGTGCGGAGGAGGACTATGGCTACACCTTC.

Of note for this clone: One end of the junction is discordant with germline, which a read error may explain. V gene TRBV5-6 combines with J gene TRBJ1-4; D is uncertain. CDR3 length: 15 residues. Germline CDR1 reads SGHDT; CDR2 reads YYEEEE. Here the CDR3 DNA reads TGTGCCAGCAGTTTGGCGTTCGGAACTAATGAAAAACTGTTTTTT. This gives the protein CASSLAFGTNEKLFF.

The J gene is TRBJ2-1, the V gene TRBV2; 11 bases map to TRBD2. This CDR3 is 15 amino acids long. J lost 9 bases, V lost 2 bases, and 6 bases had no gene match. Germline-derived CDR1 and CDR2 are SNHLY and FYNNEI. The CDR3 reads CASSEMLAGGGEQFF. The DNA for the CDR3 is TGTGCCAGCAGTGAAATGCTAGCGGGAGGCGGTGAGCAGTTCTTC.

V gene TRBV5-1 combines with J gene TRBJ2-5; TRBD1 is a possible D gene (6 bases). The length of the CDR3 is 14 residues. The ends were cut back, 7 bases at V and 4 bases at J, with 17 bases in the middle. Germline V gene lookup returns CDR1 SGHRS and CDR2 YFSETQ. CDR3 region: CASGWGQGGETQYF. DNA of the CDR3: TGCGCCAGCGGCTGGGGCCAAGGGGGAGAGACCCAGTACTTC.

V is TRBV6-1 and J is TRBJ1-5, with D perhaps matching TRBD1 (5 bases). Per germline, CDR1 MNHNS and CDR2 SASEGT. The length of the CDR3 is 14 residues. Between the trimmed V and J ends, which lost 3 bases and 2 bases, there was a span of 8 bases. The CDR3 region has the DNA TGTGCCAGCAGTGAGGGGGGGGGCAATCAGCCCCAGCATTTT. Translating gives CASSEGGGNQPQHF.

This clone was seen at least ten times. The CDR3 loop is CASSLEAGGNTEAFF. CDR3 in DNA: TGCGCCAGCAGCTTGGAAGCAGGGGGGAACACTGAAGCTTTCTTT. The chain employs TRBV5-1 and TRBJ1-1; 7 bases agree with TRBD1. This CDR3 region has 15 residues. Germline loops: CDR1 SGHRS, CDR2 YFSETQ. V gave up 0 bases and J gave up 1 base; unmatched junction bases: 3.

The rearrangement uses TRBV24-1 and TRBJ1-2, with TRBD1 as a possible D gene (5 bases). CDR1 KGHDR and CDR2 SFDVKD come from the germline V gene. The ends were cut back, 5 bases at V and 7 bases at J, with 22 bases in the middle. This CDR3 contains 16 residues. The CDR3 is CATSGATGYSDPGYTF. CDR3 in DNA: TGTGCCACCAGTGGCGCCACAGGATACTCCGACCCTGGCTACACCTTC.

The chain carries TRBV10-3 and TRBJ2-1; weak D call: TRBD2 (6 bases). CDR3 length: 16 residues. Per germline, CDR1 ENHRY and CDR2 SYGVKD. The V gene lost 0 bases and the J gene lost 4 bases, with 13 bases spanning the gap. This chain's CDR3 is CAISESGSGAYNEQFF. CDR3 DNA sequence: TGTGCCATCAGTGAGTCGGGTAGCGGTGCATACAATGAGCAGTTCTTC.

The chain recombines TRBV19 with TRBJ2-7; 7 nucleotides align to TRBD1. CDR3 length: 14 residues. V was pared by 0 bases and J by 6 bases, with 5 bases of the junction left unmatched. In germline, CDR1 is LNHDA, CDR2 SQIVND (reference sequence). The CDR3 loop reads CASSIEGTATEQYF. Written as DNA, the CDR3 is TGTGCCAGTAGTATAGAGGGGACAGCAACCGAGCAGTACTTC.